The rows below give T cell receptor beta chains drawn from one sample of a study of blood T cell repertoires in COVID-19. The repertoire was sequenced with immunoSEQ multiplex PCR; TCRdb's copy has only in-frame clones and lacks some. This table holds approximately 200,000 clones, approximately 87% found once. The specimen was peripheral blood. These receptor sequences come from a woman in her fifties or sixties with acute or convalescent COVID-19. Each CDR3 is given with its conserved first and last residue. A D gene is named only where the DNA matches it firmly. Clone size, where shown, is once, few, many, or a class for clones that have expanded.

CDR3 DNA: TGTGCCACGCGCCTCGGTCAGGGTGCTGGCTACACCTTC
CDR3 protein: CATRLGQGAGYTF
V gene: TRBV2
clone size: once
D gene: .
J gene: TRBJ1-2

CDR3 DNA: TGTGCCAGCAGTACCGGGACAGGGTACAATGAGCAGTTCTTC
CDR3 protein: CASSTGTGYNEQFF
V gene: TRBV6-5
clone size: .
D gene: TRBD1
J gene: TRBJ2-1

CDR3 DNA: TGTGCCAGCGCCCTAGCGCCGACAGATACGCAGTATTTT
CDR3 protein: CASALAPTDTQYF
V gene: TRBV19
clone size: .
D gene: .
J gene: TRBJ2-3

CDR3 DNA: TGTGCCAGCAGACTGGGACTTGCCAAAAACATTCAGTACTTC
CDR3 protein: CASRLGLAKNIQYF
V gene: TRBV2
clone size: .
D gene: .
J gene: TRBJ2-4

CDR3 DNA: TGTGCCAGCAGCTTAGAGGGGGCCGACTCAGATACGCAGTATTTT
CDR3 protein: CASSLEGADSDTQYF
V gene: TRBV7-2
clone size: .
D gene: TRBD1
J gene: TRBJ2-3

CDR3 DNA: TGTGCCAGCAGCTTAGGGCAGACTAGCGTCAGCACAGATACGCAGTATTTT
CDR3 protein: CASSLGQTSVSTDTQYF
V gene: TRBV11-2
clone size: once
D gene: TRBD2
J gene: TRBJ2-3

CDR3 DNA: TGCGCCAGCAGCCAAGGTCAGTTGGACATTCAGTACTTC
CDR3 protein: CASSQGQLDIQYF
V gene: TRBV4-3
clone size: .
D gene: .
J gene: TRBJ2-4

CDR3 DNA: TGTGCCAGCAGCCCTCGTAACAGGGGCTCCTACGAGCAGTACTTC
CDR3 protein: CASSPRNRGSYEQYF
V gene: TRBV3-1/TRBV3-2
clone size: .
D gene: TRBD1
J gene: TRBJ2-7

CDR3 DNA: TGTGCCAGCAGTTACGGAGTTCAGAACACTGAAGCTTTCTTT
CDR3 protein: CASSYGVQNTEAFF
V gene: TRBV6-5
clone size: .
D gene: .
J gene: TRBJ1-1

CDR3 DNA: TGTGCCAGCAGTGTACCGGGACAGGATCCCTACGAGCAGTACTTC
CDR3 protein: CASSVPGQDPYEQYF
V gene: TRBV21-1
clone size: .
D gene: .
J gene: TRBJ2-7

CDR3 DNA: TGTGCCAGCAGCCGACTGATAAGCACAGATACGCAGTATTTT
CDR3 protein: CASSRLISTDTQYF
V gene: TRBV14
clone size: few
D gene: .
J gene: TRBJ2-3

CDR3 DNA: TGTGCCATCAGTGATCCCGGACAGGGGAGTAATGAAAAACTGTTTTTT
CDR3 protein: CAISDPGQGSNEKLFF
V gene: TRBV10-3
clone size: few
D gene: TRBD1
J gene: TRBJ1-4

CDR3 DNA: TGTGCCATCAGTCCGGGACAGTCGAGTTCACCCCTCCACTTT
CDR3 protein: CAISPGQSSSPLHF
V gene: TRBV10-3
clone size: .
D gene: TRBD1
J gene: TRBJ1-6

CDR3 DNA: TGTGCCACCGGCCGACTCCGGGGACAGGGCGTCAATGAGCAGTTCTTC
CDR3 protein: CATGRLRGQGVNEQFF
V gene: TRBV24-1
clone size: .
D gene: TRBD1
J gene: TRBJ2-1

CDR3 DNA: TGTGCCAGCAGCGAAAGAGCGGGCGATGAAAAACTGTTTTTT
CDR3 protein: CASSERAGDEKLFF
V gene: TRBV13
clone size: .
D gene: .
J gene: TRBJ1-4

CDR3 DNA: TGTGCCAGCAGCGTCGGACAGGGATTCGGCGAGCAGTACTTC
CDR3 protein: CASSVGQGFGEQYF
V gene: TRBV7-6
clone size: .
D gene: TRBD1
J gene: TRBJ2-7

CDR3 DNA: TGTGCCAGCAGGCCGGGGCAGGGGTACAATGAGCAGTTCTTC
CDR3 protein: CASRPGQGYNEQFF
V gene: TRBV2
clone size: once
D gene: .
J gene: TRBJ2-1

CDR3 DNA: TGTGCCAGCAGCGTATCGCCCACGGGGGAGAGTAATTCACCCCTCCACTTT
CDR3 protein: CASSVSPTGESNSPLHF
V gene: TRBV9
clone size: .
D gene: .
J gene: TRBJ1-6

CDR3 DNA: TGTGCCAGCAGTCCACGGAGAGTTCTCGATTCTGGGGCCAACGTCCTGACTTTC
CDR3 protein: CASSPRRVLDSGANVLTF
V gene: TRBV27
clone size: .
D gene: .
J gene: TRBJ2-6

CDR3 DNA: TGTGCCAGCAGCCCCGGGACAACTGACCAAGAGACCCAGTACTTC
CDR3 protein: CASSPGTTDQETQYF
V gene: TRBV7-6
clone size: .
D gene: .
J gene: TRBJ2-5

CDR3 DNA: TGTGCCATCAGTGAACGACAGAACTCTGGAAACACCATATATTTT
CDR3 protein: CAISERQNSGNTIYF
V gene: TRBV10-3
clone size: .
D gene: .
J gene: TRBJ1-3

CDR3 DNA: TGTGCCTGGAGTATGGTAGCGCGGTCCACAGATACGCAGTATTTT
CDR3 protein: CAWSMVARSTDTQYF
V gene: TRBV30
clone size: .
D gene: .
J gene: TRBJ2-3

CDR3 DNA: TGCGCCAGCAGCCAAGAGGGGCAGGGGGGCTACGAGCAGTACTTC
CDR3 protein: CASSQEGQGGYEQYF
V gene: TRBV4-3
clone size: .
D gene: .
J gene: TRBJ2-7

CDR3 DNA: TGTGCCAGTAGTATCGGACAGGTCTACAATGAGCAGTTCTTC
CDR3 protein: CASSIGQVYNEQFF
V gene: TRBV19
clone size: .
D gene: TRBD1
J gene: TRBJ2-1

CDR3 DNA: TGCAGTGGGGAGCTCACCGGGGAGCTGTTTTTT
CDR3 protein: CSGELTGELFF
V gene: TRBV20-1
clone size: .
D gene: .
J gene: TRBJ2-2

CDR3 DNA: TGTGCCACGGGGACAGACGTCTACGAGCAGTACTTC
CDR3 protein: CATGTDVYEQYF
V gene: TRBV2
clone size: .
D gene: TRBD1
J gene: TRBJ2-7

CDR3 DNA: TGTGCAAGTCGCCTCACCGGGGAGCTGTTTTTT
CDR3 protein: CASRLTGELFF
V gene: TRBV12-2
clone size: once
D gene: .
J gene: TRBJ2-2

CDR3 DNA: TGCGCCAGCAGCCAAACGGGACAGGGTCAGCCCCAGCATTTT
CDR3 protein: CASSQTGQGQPQHF
V gene: TRBV4-3
clone size: .
D gene: TRBD1
J gene: TRBJ1-5

CDR3 DNA: TGTGCCAGCAGTATTTCCTGGGGAGACTATGGCTACACCTTC
CDR3 protein: CASSISWGDYGYTF
V gene: TRBV27
clone size: once
D gene: .
J gene: TRBJ1-2

CDR3 DNA: TGCAGTGCTCAGAACACTGAAGCTTTCTTT
CDR3 protein: CSAQNTEAFF
V gene: TRBV20-1
clone size: .
D gene: .
J gene: TRBJ1-1

CDR3 DNA: TGTGCCATAACCGGGACAAATGGAAACACCATATATTTT
CDR3 protein: CAITGTNGNTIYF
V gene: TRBV10-3
clone size: .
D gene: .
J gene: TRBJ1-3

CDR3 DNA: TGTGCCAGCAGCGTGGTAGCGGGGGACACCGGGGAGCTGTTTTTT
CDR3 protein: CASSVVAGDTGELFF
V gene: TRBV4-2
clone size: .
D gene: TRBD2
J gene: TRBJ2-2